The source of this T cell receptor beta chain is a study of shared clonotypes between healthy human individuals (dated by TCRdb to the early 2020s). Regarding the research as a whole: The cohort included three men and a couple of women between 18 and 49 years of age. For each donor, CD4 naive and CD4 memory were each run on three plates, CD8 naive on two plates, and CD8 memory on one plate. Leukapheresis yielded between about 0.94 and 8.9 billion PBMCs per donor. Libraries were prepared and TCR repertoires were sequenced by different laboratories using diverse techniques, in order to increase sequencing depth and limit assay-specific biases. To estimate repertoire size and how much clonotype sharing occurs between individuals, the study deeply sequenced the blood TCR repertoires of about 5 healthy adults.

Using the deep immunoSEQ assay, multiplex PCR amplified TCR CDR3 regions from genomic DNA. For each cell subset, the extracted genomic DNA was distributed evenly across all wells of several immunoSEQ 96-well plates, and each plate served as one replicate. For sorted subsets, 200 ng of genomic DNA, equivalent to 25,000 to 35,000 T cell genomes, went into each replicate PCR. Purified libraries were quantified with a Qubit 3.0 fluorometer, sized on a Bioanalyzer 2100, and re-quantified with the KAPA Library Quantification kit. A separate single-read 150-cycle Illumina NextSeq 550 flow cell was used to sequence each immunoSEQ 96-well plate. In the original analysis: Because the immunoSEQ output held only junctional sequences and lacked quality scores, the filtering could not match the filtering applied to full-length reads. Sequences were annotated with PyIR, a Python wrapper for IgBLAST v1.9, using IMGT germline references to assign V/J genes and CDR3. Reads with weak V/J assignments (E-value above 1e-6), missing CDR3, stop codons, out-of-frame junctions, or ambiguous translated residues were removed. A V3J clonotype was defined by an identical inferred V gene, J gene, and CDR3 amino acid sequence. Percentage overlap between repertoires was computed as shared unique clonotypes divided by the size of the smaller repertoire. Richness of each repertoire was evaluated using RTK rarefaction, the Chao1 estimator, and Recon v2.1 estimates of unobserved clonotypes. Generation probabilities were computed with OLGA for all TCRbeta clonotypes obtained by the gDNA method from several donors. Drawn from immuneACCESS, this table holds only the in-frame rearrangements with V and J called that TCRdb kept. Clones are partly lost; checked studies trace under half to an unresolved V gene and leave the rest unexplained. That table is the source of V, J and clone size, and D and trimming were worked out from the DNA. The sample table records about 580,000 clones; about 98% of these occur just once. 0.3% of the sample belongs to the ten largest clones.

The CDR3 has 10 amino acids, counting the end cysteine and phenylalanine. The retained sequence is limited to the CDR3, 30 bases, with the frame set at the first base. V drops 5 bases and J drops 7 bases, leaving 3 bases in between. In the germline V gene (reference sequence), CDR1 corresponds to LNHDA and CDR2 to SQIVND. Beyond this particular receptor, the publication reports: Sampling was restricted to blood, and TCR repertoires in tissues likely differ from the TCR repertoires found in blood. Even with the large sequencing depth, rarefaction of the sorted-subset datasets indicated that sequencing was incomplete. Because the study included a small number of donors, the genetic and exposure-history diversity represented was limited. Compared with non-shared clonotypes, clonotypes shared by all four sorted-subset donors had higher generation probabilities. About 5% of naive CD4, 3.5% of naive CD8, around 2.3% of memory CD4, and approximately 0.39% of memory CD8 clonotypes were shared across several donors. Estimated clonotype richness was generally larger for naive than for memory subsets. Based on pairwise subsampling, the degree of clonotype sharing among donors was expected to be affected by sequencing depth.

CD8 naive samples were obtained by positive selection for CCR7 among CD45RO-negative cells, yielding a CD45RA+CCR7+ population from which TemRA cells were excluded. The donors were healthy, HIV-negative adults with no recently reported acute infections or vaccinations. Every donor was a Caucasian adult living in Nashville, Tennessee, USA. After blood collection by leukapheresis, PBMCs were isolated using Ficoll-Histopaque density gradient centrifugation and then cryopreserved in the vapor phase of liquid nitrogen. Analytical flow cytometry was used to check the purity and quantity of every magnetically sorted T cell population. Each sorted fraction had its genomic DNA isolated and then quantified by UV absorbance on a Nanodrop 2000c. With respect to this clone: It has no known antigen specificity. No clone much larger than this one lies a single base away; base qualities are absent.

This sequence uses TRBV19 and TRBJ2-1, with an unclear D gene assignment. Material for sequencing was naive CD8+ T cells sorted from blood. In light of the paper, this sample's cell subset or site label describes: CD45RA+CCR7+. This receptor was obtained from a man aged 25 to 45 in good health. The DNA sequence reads TGTGCCAGTAGTTTTAATGAGCAGTTCTTC. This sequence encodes CASSFNEQFF.